This T cell receptor (beta chain) was retrieved from a study of radiation and T cells in renal cell carcinoma. Study results and caveats: Baseline intratumoral clonotype presence is unknown without pretreatment biopsies. In blood, top tumor clones expanded by 2 weeks, shrinking by 4.

The V gene's germline CDR1 is SGDLS and CDR2 YYNGEE. V was clipped by 4 bases and J by 2 bases, with 16 bases between them. The CDR3 totals 16 residues. Time point of the sample: blood 2 weeks post-SBRT. Treatment given: 15 Gy SBRT to primary tumor, nephrectomy 4 weeks later. Serial blood draws occurred at baseline and 2 and 4 weeks post-SBRT. The patient's renal cell carcinoma had clear cell pathology. As for this clone: The antigen is unknown.

Generated by immunoSEQ multiplex PCR, the TCRdb table keeps only in-frame clones and is missing some. The table has 25,000 to 30,000 clones, roughly 80% seen once. Material: blood, obtained from a patient whose treatment included radiotherapy and nephrectomy. The receptor's source is a man aged 55 to 70 with renal cell carcinoma. This chain links TRBV9 with TRBJ1-3, with D hard to call. The CDR3 DNA follows: TGTGCCAGCAGCTACACAACGGGAGGGACTGGAAACACCATATATTTT. It translates to CASSYTTGGTGNTIYF.